These 20 T cell receptor beta chains were sequenced from one sample in a study of CD8 T cells in ankylosing spondylitis. From the 5' RACE reads, TCRdb called clonotypes with MiXCR, one entry per CDR3 protein. Of more than 100,000 distinct CDR3 sequences listed, 11% are singletons. Input material: blood, either unsorted or a sorted T cell fraction (not recorded which). Receptors were obtained from a female donor with ankylosing spondylitis or in good health (not recorded which).

Ten or more counts support this clonotype. The chain has TRBV6-2 or TRBV6-3 and TRBJ2-2, with 7 bases that match TRBD1. The CDR3 totals 15 residues. Per germline, CDR1 MNHEY and CDR2 SVGEGT. J was trimmed by 5 bases and V by 4 bases; bases with no gene match: 7. CDR3 amino acids: CASSLSRGSTGELFF. The CDR3 DNA reads as TGTGCCAGCAGTTTGAGCAGGGGGAGTACCGGGGAGCTGTTTTTT.

This clonotype occurred a few times. The chain employs TRBV30 and TRBJ1-2; D gene ambiguous. The ends were cut back, 5 bases at V and 6 bases at J, with 7 bases in the middle. The length of the CDR3 is 10 residues. Germline V gene sequence: CDR1 GTSNPN, CDR2 SVGIG (reference sequence). In DNA form, the CDR3 reads TGTGCCTGGTTAGCTAATGGCTACACCTTC. The encoded protein is CAWLANGYTF.

This clonotype was recorded at least ten times. The chain recombines TRBV24-1 with TRBJ2-7; 8 bases match TRBD2. The germline V gene has CDR1 KGHDR and CDR2 SFDVKD. Trimming cost V 6 bases and J 3 bases; bases outside gene matches: 6. The length of the CDR3 is 14 residues. The CDR3 loop is CATSSSGSRYEQYF. CDR3 coding DNA: TGTGCCACCAGTTCAAGCGGGAGTCGCTACGAGCAGTACTTC.

This sequence joins TRBV28 and TRBJ2-6, with D hard to call. Trimming took 4 bases from V and 0 from J, leaving 10 bases between them. The CDR3 consists of 16 residues. From germline, CDR1 is MDHEN and CDR2 SYDVKM. The CDR3 coding sequence is TGTGCCAGCAGTTCCCCCTTTACCTCTGGGGCCAACGTCCTGACTTTC. Its translation is CASSSPFTSGANVLTF.

This clonotype has at least ten counts. The chain joins TRBV9 to TRBJ2-3, with D hard to call. V was cut by 0 bases and J by 4 bases, with 9 bases left in between. Germline V lookup: CDR1 SGDLS, CDR2 YYNGEE. The CDR3 loop spans 14 amino acids. The CDR3 region is CASSVDSVPDTQYF. The CDR3 DNA sequence: TGTGCCAGCAGCGTAGATTCGGTTCCAGATACGCAGTATTTT.

On this clonotype: A much more abundant neighbour one base away suggests this may be a read error. V is TRBV6-2 or TRBV6-3 and J is TRBJ1-2; no definite D call. The CDR3 has 14 amino acids. From germline, CDR1 is MNHEY and CDR2 SVGEGT. The CDR3 DNA reads TGTGCCAGCAGTTACCAAGGAGGTGGATATGGCGACACCTTC. Its protein product is CASSYQGGGYGDTF.

In this sample, this clonotype turned up many times. CDR3 sequence reads: CASSSRRLADNEQFF. The CDR3 nucleotides are TGTGCCAGCAGCTCGAGACGACTAGCGGACAATGAGCAGTTCTTC. The V gene is TRBV7-8, the J gene TRBJ2-1, with 9 bases fitting TRBD2. After removal of 4 bases from V and 5 bases from J, the junction contained 6 bases not matched to a gene. Germline-derived CDR1 and CDR2 are SGHVS and FQNEAQ. The CDR3 has 15 residues.

The chain links TRBV12-3 or TRBV12-4 to TRBJ2-3; D perhaps matches TRBD2 (6 bases). V was pared by 4 bases and J by 2 bases, with 13 bases between. The CDR3 has 15 residues. CDR3 sequence (DNA): TGTGCCAGCAGTTCCGGAGGAGGGGACACAGATACGCAGTATTTT. Protein sequence: CASSSGGGDTDTQYF.

The CDR3 spells CASSISDGSYEQYF. The DNA for the CDR3 is TGTGCCAGTAGTATATCGGACGGCTCCTACGAGCAGTACTTC. The V and J genes are TRBV19 and TRBJ2-7, with no clear D. Deletions cut 2 bases from V and 0 bases from J, with 8 bases between. CDR1 is LNHDA and CDR2 is SQIVND in the germline V gene (reference sequence). This CDR3 is 14 amino acids long.

Worth noting for this clonotype: A single base separates this from a much larger clone, so it may be a read error. V is TRBV29-1 and J is TRBJ2-1; no firm D call. Germline V lookup: CDR1 SQVTM, CDR2 ANQGSEA. The length of the CDR3 is 11 residues. Trimming took off 3 bases at V and 5 bases at J, with 5 bases between the two ends. CDR3 bases: TGCAGCGTTGATTCAAACAATGAGCAGTTCTTC. It specifies CSVDSNNEQFF.

The chain employs TRBV4-2 and TRBJ2-7; 9 positions match TRBD1. Germline CDR1 and CDR2: LGHNA and YNFKEQ. The V segment lost 1 base and the J segment 1 base; nucleotides outside the gene matches: 2. CDR3 length: 15 residues. CDR3 coding DNA: TGTGCCAGCAGCCAAGGACAGGGGGTATCCTACGAGCAGTACTTC. Translation: CASSQGQGVSYEQYF.

The rearrangement links TRBV20-1 to TRBJ1-1, with 7 bases aligning to TRBD1. Germline CDR1 and CDR2: DFQATT and SNEGSKA (reference sequence). J lost 11 bases, V lost 0 bases, and 12 bases had no gene match. The CDR3 extends over 14 amino acids. For the CDR3, the DNA is TGCAGTGCTAGAGATCAGGACAGGCTAGTGGTCGCTTTCTTT. It is translated as CSARDQDRLVVAFF.

A word on this clonotype: With a much larger clone just one base away, this may be a read error. In DNA, the CDR3 is TGTGCCAGCAGTTCTTTTGAGACAGCCGCATACTCTGGAAACACCATATATTTT. Translated, it gives CASSSFETAAYSGNTIYF. The J gene is TRBJ1-3, the V gene TRBV12-3 or TRBV12-4; perhaps TRBD1 as D (5 bases). The V end lost 4 bases, the J end lost 0 bases, and 19 bases lay between the germline ends. The CDR3 is made up of 18 amino acids.

The rearrangement joins TRBV29-1 to TRBJ1-1; D possibly corresponds to TRBD1 (5 bases). Trimming removed 3 bases from V and 11 bases from J, with 19 bases in between. CDR1 and CDR2 (germline): SQVTM, ANQGSEA. The CDR3 has 13 residues. CDR3 DNA sequence: TGCAGCGTTGACGGGGGGACCCCTAGGGAGGCTTTCTTT. Translating it yields CSVDGGTPREAFF.

This clonotype was counted at least ten times. This chain joins TRBV2 and TRBJ2-7; D is uncertain. Germline-derived CDR1 and CDR2 are SNHLY and FYNNEI. With 6 bases removed from V and 1 base from J, the gap between germline ends came to 13 bases. The CDR3 has 14 residues. The CDR3 is CASSMVVSSYEQYF. CDR3 DNA: TGTGCCAGCAGCATGGTGGTCTCATCCTACGAGCAGTACTTC. The full variable domain, rest sourced from reference TRBV2 and TRBJ2-7, is EPEVTQTPSHQVTQMGQEVILRCVPISNHLYFYWYRQILGQKVEFLVSFYNNEISEKSEIFDDQFSVERPDGSNFTLKIRSTKLEDSAMYFCASSMVVSSYEQYFGPGTRLTVT.

This clonotype has ten or more counts. This chain links TRBV24-1 with TRBJ2-1; the D gene is possibly TRBD2 (6 bases). This CDR3 is 16 amino acids long. Trimming shortened V by 1 base and J by 3 bases, and 12 bases separated the two germline ends. Per germline, CDR1 KGHDR and CDR2 SFDVKD. CDR3 sequence reads: CATSDFTSINYNEQFF. The CDR3 DNA reads as TGTGCCACCAGTGATTTCACTAGCATCAACTACAATGAGCAGTTCTTC.

In this sample, this clonotype turned up many times. The chain links TRBV29-1 to TRBJ2-7; maybe TRBD2 (5 bases). V lost 6 bases and J 3 bases, leaving 15 bases between the germline ends. The CDR3 length is 13 residues. Germline CDR1 is SQVTM and CDR2 is ANQGSEA. CDR3 nucleotides: TGCAGCGTACGGTCCCGGGGAAGCTACGAGCAGTACTTC. Amino acid sequence: CSVRSRGSYEQYF.

This clonotype was detected ten times or more. This chain joins TRBV12-3 or TRBV12-4 and TRBJ2-3, with TRBD1 as a possible D gene (6 bases). V was pared by 5 bases and J by 5 bases, with 14 bases between. The CDR3 totals 14 residues. CDR3 DNA sequence: TGTGCCAGCAGTCCTCCTCTGACAGGAGATACGCAGTATTTT. Amino acid sequence: CASSPPLTGDTQYF.

This clonotype has ten or more counts. The chain links TRBV20-1 to TRBJ2-1; 11 bases are shared with TRBD2. V shed 3 bases, J shed 6 bases, and the junction held 4 bases outside the gene matches. CDR1 is DFQATT, CDR2 SNEGSKA, per germline (reference sequence). CDR3 length: 14 residues. This CDR3 reads CSASSGGVPNEQFF. CDR3 DNA sequence: TGCAGTGCTAGTAGCGGGGGGGTACCCAATGAGCAGTTCTTC.

This clonotype was detected a few times. This rearrangement joins TRBV14 to TRBJ2-3, with D uncertain. The V end lost 0 bases, the J end lost 2 bases, and 15 bases lay between the germline ends. Germline V gene sequence: CDR1 SGHDN, CDR2 FVKESK. The CDR3 spans 17 residues. This chain's CDR3 is CASSQDWGNPATDTQYF. The CDR3 DNA is TGTGCCAGCAGCCAAGATTGGGGAAACCCAGCCACAGATACGCAGTATTTT.